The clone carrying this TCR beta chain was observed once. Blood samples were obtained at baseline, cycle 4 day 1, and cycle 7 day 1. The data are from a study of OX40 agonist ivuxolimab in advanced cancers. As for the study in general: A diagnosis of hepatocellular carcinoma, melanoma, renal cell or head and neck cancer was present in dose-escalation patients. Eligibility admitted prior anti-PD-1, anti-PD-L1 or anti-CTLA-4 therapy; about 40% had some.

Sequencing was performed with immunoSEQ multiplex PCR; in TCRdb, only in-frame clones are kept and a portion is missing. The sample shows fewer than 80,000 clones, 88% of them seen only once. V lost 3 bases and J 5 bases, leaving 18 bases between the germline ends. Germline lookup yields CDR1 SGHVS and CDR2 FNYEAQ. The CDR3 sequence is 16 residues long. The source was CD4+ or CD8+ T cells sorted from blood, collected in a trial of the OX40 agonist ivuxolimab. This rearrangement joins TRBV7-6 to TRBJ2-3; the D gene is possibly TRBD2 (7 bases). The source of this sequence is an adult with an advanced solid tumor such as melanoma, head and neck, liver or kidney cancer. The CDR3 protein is CASSFFPGGRGDTQYF. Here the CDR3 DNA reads TGTGCCAGCAGCTTCTTCCCCGGGGGGCGAGGAGATACGCAGTATTTT.